This T cell receptor beta chain emerged from a study of vaccination and CD4 T cells after COVID-19. Study context: Two of the convalescents were Hispanic, and convalescents were six males and four females.

Sequenced with the Oncomine TCR Beta short-read assay was DNA taken from cultured CD4+ T cells. TCRdb independently ran MiXCR on the PCR reads; one entry per CDR3 protein. This table has around 20,000 distinct CDR3 sequences, less than 35% appearing once. Study-level findings and limits: The study found median SARS-CoV-2-reactive clonotypes rising from 21 to 38, not significantly. A relatively small number of convalescent patients were studied, and no early post-infection timepoints were included. Convalescent patients' vaccine-specific clones were spike mono-reactive in 304 of 307 cases.

This clonotype showed up just a few times. Antigen: not known. V gave up 1 base and J gave up 0 bases; unmatched junction bases: 3. The CDR3 extends over 18 amino acids. The germline V gene encodes CDR1 LGHNA and CDR2 YNFKEQ. Time point in this sample: late sampling 161 to 241 days after vaccination in a few convalescent patients. Sample treatment: approximately 10-day PBMC culture with coronavirus spike peptide pools or control peptides (ViraFEST assay). The input for sequencing was CD4+ T cells from blood, cultured in vitro, taken about 7 months after SARS-CoV-2 vaccination. The receptor was isolated from a human donor who had recovered from COVID-19. The chain carries TRBV4-2 and TRBJ2-3, with 14 positions matching TRBD2. The CDR3 is CASSQGLAGGPSTDTQYF. The DNA for the CDR3 is TGTGCCAGCAGCCAAGGACTAGCGGGAGGGCCTAGCACAGATACGCAGTATTTT.